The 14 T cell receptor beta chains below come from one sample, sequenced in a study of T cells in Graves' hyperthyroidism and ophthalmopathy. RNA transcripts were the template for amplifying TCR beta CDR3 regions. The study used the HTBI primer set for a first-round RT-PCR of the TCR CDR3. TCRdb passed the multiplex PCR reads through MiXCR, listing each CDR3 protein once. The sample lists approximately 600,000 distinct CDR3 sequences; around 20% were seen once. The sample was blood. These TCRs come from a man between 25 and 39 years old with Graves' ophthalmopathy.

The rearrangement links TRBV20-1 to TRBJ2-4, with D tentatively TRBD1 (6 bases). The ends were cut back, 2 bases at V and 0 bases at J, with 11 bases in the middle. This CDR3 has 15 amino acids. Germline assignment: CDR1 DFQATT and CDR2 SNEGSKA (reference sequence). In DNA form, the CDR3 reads TGCAGTGCTAGATCCTCAGGGGAAGCCAAAAACATTCAGTACTTC. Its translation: CSARSSGEAKNIQYF.

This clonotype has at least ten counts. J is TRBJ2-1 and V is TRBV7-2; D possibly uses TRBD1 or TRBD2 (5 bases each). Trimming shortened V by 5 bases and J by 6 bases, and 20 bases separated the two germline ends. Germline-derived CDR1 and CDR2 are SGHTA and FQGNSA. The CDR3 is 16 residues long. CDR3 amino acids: CASSKGLGDRPNEQFF. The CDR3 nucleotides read TGTGCCAGCAGCAAAGGGTTGGGGGACCGGCCCAATGAGCAGTTCTTC.

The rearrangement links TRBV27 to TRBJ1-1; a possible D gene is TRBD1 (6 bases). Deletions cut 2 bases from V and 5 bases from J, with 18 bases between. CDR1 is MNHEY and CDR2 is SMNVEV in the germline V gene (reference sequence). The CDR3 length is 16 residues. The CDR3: CASSLGGGAPLTEAFF. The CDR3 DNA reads TGTGCCAGCAGTTTAGGTGGGGGGGCGCCTTTGACTGAAGCTTTCTTT.

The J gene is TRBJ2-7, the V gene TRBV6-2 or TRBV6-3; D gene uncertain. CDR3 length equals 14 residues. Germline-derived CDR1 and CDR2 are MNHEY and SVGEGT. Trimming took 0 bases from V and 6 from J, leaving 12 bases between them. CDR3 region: CASSYSNYGTEQYF. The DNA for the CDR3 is TGTGCCAGCAGTTACTCGAATTACGGAACCGAGCAGTACTTC.

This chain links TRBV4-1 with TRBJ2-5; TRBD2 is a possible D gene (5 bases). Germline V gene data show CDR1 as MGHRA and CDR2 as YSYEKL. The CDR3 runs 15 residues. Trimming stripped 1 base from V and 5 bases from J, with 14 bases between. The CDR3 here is CASSQGGVNVETQYF. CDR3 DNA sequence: TGCGCCAGCAGCCAAGGGGGAGTAAATGTGGAGACCCAGTACTTC.

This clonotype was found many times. The CDR3 DNA reads TGTGCCAGCATCTCTGACAGGGGAAGCTACGAGCAGTACTTC. The encoded protein is CASISDRGSYEQYF. This chain uses TRBV28 with TRBJ2-7, with 8 bases aligning to TRBD1. The CDR3 totals 14 residues. V was pared by 7 bases and J by 3 bases, with 8 bases of the junction left unmatched. Germline V gene data show CDR1 as MDHEN and CDR2 as SYDVKM.

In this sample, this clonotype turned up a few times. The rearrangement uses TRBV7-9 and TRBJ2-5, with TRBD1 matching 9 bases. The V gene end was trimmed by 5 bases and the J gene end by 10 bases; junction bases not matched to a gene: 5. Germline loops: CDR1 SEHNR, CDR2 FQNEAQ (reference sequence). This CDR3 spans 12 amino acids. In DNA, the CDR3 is TGTGCCAGCAGCCACAGGGGGCGCGACCAGTACTTC. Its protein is CASSHRGRDQYF.

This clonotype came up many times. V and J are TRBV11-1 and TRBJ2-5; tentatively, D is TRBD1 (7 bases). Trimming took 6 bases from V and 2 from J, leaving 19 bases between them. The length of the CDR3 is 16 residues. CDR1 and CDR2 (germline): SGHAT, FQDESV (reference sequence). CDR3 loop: CASSRQGGTVQETQYF. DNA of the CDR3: TGTGCCAGCAGTCGACAGGGCGGGACTGTTCAAGAGACCCAGTACTTC.

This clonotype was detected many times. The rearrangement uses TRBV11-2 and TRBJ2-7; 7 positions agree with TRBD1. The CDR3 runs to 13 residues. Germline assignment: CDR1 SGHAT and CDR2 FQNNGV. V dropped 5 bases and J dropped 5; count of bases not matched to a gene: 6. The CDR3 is CASSPGQVDEQYF. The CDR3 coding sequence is TGTGCCAGCAGCCCCGGACAGGTGGACGAGCAGTACTTC.

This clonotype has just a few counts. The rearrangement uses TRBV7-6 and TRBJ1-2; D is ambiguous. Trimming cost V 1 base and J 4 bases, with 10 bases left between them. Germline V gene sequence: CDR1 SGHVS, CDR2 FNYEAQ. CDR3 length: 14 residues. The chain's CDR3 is CASSLGAGPYGYTF. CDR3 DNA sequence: TGTGCCAGCAGCTTAGGGGCAGGACCCTATGGCTACACCTTC.

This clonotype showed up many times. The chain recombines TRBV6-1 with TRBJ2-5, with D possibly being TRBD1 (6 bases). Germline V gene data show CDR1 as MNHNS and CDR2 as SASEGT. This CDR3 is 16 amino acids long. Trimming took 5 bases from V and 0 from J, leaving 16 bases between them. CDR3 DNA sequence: TGTGCCAGCAGTTTAGGTCGGAGACAGGACCAAGAGACCCAGTACTTC. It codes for CASSLGRRQDQETQYF.

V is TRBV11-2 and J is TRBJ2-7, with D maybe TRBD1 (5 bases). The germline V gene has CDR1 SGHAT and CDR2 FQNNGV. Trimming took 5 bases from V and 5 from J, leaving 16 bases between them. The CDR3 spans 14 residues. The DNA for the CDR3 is TGTGCCAGCAGCATTACAGGAAAATCGCACGAGCAGTACTTC. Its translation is CASSITGKSHEQYF.

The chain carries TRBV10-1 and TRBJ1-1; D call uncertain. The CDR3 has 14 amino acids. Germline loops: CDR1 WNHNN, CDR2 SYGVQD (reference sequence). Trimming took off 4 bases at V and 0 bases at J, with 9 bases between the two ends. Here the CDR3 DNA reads TGCGCCAGCAGTGCCACGAGCTTGAACACTGAAGCTTTCTTT. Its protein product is CASSATSLNTEAFF.

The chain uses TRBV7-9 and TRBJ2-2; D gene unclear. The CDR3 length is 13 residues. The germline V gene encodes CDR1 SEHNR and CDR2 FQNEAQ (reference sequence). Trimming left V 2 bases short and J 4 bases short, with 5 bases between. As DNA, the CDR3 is TGTGCCAGCAGCTTACTCGTCACCGGGGAGCTGTTTTTT. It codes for CASSLLVTGELFF. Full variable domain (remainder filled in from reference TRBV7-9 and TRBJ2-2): DTGVSQNPRHKITKRGQNVTFRCDPISEHNRLYWYRQTLGQGPEFLTYFQNEAQLEKSRLLSDRFSAERPKGSFSTLEIQRTEQGDSAMYLCASSLLVTGELFFGEGSRLTVL.